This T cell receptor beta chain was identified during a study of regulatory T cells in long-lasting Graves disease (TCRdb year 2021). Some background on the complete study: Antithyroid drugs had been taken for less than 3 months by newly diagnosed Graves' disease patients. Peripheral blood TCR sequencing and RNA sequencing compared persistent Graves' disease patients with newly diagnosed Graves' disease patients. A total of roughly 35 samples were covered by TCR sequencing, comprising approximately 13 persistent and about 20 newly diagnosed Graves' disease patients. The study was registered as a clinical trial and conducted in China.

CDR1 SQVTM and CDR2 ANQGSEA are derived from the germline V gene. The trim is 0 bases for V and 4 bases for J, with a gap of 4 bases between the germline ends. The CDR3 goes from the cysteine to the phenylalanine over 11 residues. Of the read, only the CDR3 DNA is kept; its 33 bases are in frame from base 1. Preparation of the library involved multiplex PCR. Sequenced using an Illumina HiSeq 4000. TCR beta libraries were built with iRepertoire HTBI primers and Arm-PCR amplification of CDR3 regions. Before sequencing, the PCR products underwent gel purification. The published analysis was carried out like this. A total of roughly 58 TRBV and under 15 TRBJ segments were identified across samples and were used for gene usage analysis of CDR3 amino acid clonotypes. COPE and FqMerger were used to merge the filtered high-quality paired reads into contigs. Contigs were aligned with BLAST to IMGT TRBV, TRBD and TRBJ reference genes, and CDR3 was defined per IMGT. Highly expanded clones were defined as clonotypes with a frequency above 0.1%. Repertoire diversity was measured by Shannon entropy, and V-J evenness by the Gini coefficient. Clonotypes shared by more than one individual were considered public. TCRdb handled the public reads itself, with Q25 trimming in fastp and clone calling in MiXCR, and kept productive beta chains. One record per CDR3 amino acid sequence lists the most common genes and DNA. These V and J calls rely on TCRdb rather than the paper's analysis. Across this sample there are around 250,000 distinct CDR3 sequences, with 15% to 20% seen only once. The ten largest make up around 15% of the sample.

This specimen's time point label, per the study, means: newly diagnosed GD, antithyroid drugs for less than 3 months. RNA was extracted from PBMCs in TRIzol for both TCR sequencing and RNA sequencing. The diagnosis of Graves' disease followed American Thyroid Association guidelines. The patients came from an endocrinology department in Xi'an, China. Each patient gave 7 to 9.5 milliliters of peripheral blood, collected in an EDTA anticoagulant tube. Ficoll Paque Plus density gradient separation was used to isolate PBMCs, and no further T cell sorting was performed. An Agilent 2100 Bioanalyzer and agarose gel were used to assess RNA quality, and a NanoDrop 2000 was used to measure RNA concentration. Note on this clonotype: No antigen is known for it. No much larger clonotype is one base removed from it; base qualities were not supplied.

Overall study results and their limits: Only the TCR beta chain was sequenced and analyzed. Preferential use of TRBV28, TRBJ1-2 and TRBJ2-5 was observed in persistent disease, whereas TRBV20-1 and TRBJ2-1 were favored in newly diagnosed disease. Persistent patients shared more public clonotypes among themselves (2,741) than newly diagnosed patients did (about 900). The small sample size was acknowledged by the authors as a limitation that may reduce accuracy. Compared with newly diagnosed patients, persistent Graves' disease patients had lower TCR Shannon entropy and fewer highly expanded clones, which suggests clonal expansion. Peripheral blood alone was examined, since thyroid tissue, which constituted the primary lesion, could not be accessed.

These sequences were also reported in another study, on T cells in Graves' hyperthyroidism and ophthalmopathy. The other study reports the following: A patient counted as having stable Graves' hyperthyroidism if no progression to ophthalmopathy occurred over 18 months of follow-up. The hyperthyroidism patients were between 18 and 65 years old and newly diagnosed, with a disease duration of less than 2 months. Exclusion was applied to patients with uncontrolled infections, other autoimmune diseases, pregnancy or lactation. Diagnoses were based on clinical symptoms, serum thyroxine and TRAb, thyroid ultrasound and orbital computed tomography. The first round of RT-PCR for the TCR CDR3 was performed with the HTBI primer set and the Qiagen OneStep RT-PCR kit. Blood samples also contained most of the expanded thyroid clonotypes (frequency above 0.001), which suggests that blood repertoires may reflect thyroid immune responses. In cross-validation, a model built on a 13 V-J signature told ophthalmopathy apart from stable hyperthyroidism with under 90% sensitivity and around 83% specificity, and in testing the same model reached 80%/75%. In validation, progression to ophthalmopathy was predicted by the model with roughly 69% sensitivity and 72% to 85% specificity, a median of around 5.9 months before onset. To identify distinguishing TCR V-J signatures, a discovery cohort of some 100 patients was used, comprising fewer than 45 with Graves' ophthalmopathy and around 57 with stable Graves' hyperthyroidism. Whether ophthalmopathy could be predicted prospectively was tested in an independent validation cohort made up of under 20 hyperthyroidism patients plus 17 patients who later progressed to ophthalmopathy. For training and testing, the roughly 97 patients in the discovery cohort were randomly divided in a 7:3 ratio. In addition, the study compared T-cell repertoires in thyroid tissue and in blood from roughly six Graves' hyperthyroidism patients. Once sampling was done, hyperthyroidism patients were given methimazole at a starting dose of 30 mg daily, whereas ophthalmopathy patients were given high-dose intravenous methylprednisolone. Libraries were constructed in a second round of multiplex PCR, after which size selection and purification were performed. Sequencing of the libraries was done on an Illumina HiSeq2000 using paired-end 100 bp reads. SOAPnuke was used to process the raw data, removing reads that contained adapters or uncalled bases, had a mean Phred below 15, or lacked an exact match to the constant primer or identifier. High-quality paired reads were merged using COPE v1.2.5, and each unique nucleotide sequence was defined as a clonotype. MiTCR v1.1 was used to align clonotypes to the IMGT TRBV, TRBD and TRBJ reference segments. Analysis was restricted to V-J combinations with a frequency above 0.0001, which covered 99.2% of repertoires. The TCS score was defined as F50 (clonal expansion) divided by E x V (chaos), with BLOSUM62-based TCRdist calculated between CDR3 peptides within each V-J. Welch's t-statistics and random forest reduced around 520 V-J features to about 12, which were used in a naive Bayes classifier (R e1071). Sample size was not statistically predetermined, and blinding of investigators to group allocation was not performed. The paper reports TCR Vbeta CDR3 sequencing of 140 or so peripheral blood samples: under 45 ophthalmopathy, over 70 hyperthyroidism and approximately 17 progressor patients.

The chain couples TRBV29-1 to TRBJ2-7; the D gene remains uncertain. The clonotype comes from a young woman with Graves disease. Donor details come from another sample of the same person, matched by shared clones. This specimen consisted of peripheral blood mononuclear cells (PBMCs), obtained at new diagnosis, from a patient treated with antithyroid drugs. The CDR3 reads CSVEDLYEQYF. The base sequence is TGCAGCGTTGAAGATCTATACGAGCAGTACTTC.